A selection of T cell receptor beta chains follows, all from one sample in a study of identical twins. TCRdb redid the calling of the 5' RACE reads with MiXCR, one entry per CDR3 protein. The table lists more than 1.5 million distinct CDR3 sequences, around a third of them singletons. The sequenced material came from cord blood. These receptors originate from a newborn girl in good health. CDR3s include the opening cysteine and the closing phenylalanine or tryptophan.

v_call cdr3_aa
TRBV2 CASSDSAGMTDTQYF
TRBV29-1 CSVGFRATYEQYF
TRBV20-1 CSARVAGPRTDTQYF
TRBV28 CASSFLAGTYEQYF
TRBV3-1 CASSRAFEYPDTQYF
TRBV6-5 CASSYTRTVNEVEKPFF
TRBV20-1 CSATGFSKNIQYF
TRBV10-2 CASSYGTGGTNEKLFF
TRBV11-2 CASSILAGGFPYEQYF
TRBV9 CASSVAGGAGFYEQYF
TRBV29-1 CSAIGQTARGYTF
TRBV5-6 CASSIVQGELFF
TRBV3-1 CASSQDRRLGGHEQFF
TRBV20-1 CSAPGQGAEGYTF
TRBV29-1 CSVGGVASEQFF
TRBV28 CASSLLLHTDTQYF
TRBV2 CASSEGALSYEQYF
TRBV5-1 CASSLNVGRNSPLHF
TRBV3-1 CASSQPGGAMYEQFF
TRBV20-1 CNAQRAGADEQYF
TRBV28 CASSPHTGRHYGYTF
TRBV6-5 CASSYSTRPGANVLTF
TRBV12-3/TRBV12-4 CASSSPDRVQINEQFF
TRBV24-1 CATSDRPERPNQPQHF
TRBV28 CASSLVGGCDGYTF
TRBV5-1 CASSLPRTASYNEQFF
TRBV29-1 CSVEDGVLQYF
TRBV2 CASIGSGNTQTQYF
TRBV28 CASSLSPSRGFVGHEQYF
TRBV12-3/TRBV12-4 CASMTMGGGRQYF
TRBV6-5 CASSYSVTINQPQHF
TRBV2 CANLRRPSGQVLTYEQYF
TRBV9 CASSPHGLAKNIQYF
TRBV24-1 CATSEGLAADTQYF
TRBV11-2 CASSRLRQGGTEAFF
TRBV20-1 CSARDPQYPEAFF
TRBV6-1 CASSVSPPYEQYF
TRBV7-9 CASTQNTDETQYF
TRBV6-5 CASSYGAPGLVYNEQYF
TRBV4-1 CASSRRDWSQETQYF
TRBV5-1 CASSSSGTSGFSSYNEQYF
TRBV20-1 CSAFGLDSYNEQYF
TRBV27 CASSARGRDEKLFF
TRBV7-9 CASSDNRDREVYGYTF
TRBV3-1 CASSPQPGTSGKNIQYF
TRBV10-3 CATEAKNYGYTF
TRBV24-1 CATSDSKGFNTEAFF
TRBV13 CASSLGRGGIGEQFF
TRBV29-1 CSVEVGGSYNEQYF
TRBV7-2 CASSLGRGGNTGELFF